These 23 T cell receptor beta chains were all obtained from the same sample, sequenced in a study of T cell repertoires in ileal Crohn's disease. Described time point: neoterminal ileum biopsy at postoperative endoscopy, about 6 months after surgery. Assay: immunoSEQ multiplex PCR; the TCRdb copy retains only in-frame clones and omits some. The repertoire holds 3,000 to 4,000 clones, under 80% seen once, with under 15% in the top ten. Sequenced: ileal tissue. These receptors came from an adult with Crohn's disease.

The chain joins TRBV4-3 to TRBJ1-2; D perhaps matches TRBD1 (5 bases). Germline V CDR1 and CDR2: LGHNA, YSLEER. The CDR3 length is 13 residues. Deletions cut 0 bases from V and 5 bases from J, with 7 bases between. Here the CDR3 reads CASSQETAYGYTF. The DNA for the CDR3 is TGCGCCAGCAGCCAAGAGACAGCTTATGGCTACACCTTC.

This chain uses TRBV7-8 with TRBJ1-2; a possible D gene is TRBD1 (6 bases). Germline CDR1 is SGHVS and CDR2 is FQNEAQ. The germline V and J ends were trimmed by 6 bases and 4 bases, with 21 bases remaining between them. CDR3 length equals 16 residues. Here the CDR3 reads CASRLIQGPQPYGYTF. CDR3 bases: TGTGCCAGCAGACTTATACAGGGTCCCCAGCCCTATGGCTACACCTTC.

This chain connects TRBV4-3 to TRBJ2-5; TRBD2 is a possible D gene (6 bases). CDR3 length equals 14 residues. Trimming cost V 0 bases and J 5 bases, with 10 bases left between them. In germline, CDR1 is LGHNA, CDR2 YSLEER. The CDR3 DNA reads TGCGCCAGCAGCCAAGACATTGCGGGGGAGACCCAGTACTTC. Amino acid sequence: CASSQDIAGETQYF.

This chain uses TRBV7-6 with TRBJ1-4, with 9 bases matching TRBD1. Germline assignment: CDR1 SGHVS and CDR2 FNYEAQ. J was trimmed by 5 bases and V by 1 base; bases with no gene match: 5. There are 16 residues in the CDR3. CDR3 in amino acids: CASSLGTGDGNEKLFF. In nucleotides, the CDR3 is TGTGCCAGCAGCTTAGGGACAGGGGACGGAAATGAAAAACTGTTTTTT. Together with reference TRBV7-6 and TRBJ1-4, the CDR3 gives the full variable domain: GAGVSQSPRYKVTKRGQDVALRCDPISGHVSLYWYRQALGQGPEFLTYFNYEAQQDKSGLPNDRFSAERPEGSISTLTIQRTEQRDSAMYRCASSLGTGDGNEKLFFGSGTQLSVL.

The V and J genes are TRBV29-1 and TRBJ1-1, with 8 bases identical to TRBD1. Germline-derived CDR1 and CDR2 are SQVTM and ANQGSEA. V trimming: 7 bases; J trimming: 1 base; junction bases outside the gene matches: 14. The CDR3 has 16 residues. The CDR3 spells CSARGVGTGGNTEAFF. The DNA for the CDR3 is TGCAGCGCCCGGGGCGTGGGGACAGGTGGGAACACTGAAGCTTTCTTT. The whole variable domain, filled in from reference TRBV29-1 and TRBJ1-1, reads SAVISQKPSRDICQRGTSLTIQCQVDSQVTMMFWYRQQPGQSLTLIATANQGSEATYESGFVIDKFPISRPNLTFSTLTVSNMSPEDSSIYLCSARGVGTGGNTEAFFGQGTRLTVV.

CDR3 region: CASSSSAGGTGELFF. Written as DNA, the CDR3 is TGTGCCAGCAGCTCTTCGGCGGGAGGGACCGGGGAGCTGTTTTTT. The chain has TRBV11-2 and TRBJ2-2; TRBD2 agrees at 9 bases. Trimming removed 4 bases from V and 5 bases from J; junction bases left unmatched: 5. The CDR3 consists of 15 residues. Germline V CDR1 and CDR2: SGHAT, FQNNGV.

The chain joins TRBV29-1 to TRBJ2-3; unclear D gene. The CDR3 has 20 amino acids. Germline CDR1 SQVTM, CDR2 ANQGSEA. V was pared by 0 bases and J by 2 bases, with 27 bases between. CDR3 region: CSVEDLFGSPRYSYTDTQYF. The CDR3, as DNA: TGCAGCGTTGAAGATCTGTTCGGCTCACCCCGGTACAGCTACACAGATACGCAGTATTTT.

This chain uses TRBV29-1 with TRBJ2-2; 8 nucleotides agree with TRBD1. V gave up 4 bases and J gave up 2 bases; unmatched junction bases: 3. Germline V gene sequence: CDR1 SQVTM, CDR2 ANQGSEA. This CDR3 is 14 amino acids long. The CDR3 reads CSVGQGTNTGELFF. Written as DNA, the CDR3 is TGCAGCGTTGGACAGGGGACAAACACCGGGGAGCTGTTTTTT.

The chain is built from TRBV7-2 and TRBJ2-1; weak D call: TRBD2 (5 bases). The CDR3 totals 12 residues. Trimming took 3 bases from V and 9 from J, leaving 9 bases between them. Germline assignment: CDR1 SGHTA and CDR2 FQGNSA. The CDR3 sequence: CASSFGVGEQFF. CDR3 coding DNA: TGTGCCAGCAGCTTCGGGGTCGGTGAGCAGTTCTTC.

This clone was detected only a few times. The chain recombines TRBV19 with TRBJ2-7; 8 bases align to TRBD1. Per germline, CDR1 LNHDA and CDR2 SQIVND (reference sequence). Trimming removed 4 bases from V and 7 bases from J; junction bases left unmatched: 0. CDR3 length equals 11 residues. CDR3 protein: CASSNRGEQYF. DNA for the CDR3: TGTGCCAGTAGTAACAGGGGGGAGCAGTACTTC.

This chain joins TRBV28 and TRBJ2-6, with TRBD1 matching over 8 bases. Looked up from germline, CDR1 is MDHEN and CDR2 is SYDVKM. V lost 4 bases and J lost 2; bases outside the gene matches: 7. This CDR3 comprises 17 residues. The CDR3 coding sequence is TGTGCCAGCAGTTCGGCAGCAGGGGGCGCTGGGGCCAACGTCCTGACTTTC. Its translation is CASSSAAGGAGANVLTF.

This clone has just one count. CDR3 residues: CASSVGPGGRTEAFF. The CDR3 bases are TGTGCCAGCAGCGTAGGACCAGGGGGCCGGACTGAAGCTTTCTTT. This chain links TRBV9 with TRBJ1-1; TRBD1 agrees at 8 bases. Unmatched junction bases numbered 6, after V lost 0 bases and J lost 5 bases. Looked up from germline, CDR1 is SGDLS and CDR2 is YYNGEE. The CDR3 spans 15 residues. Variable domain in full (rest from reference TRBV9 and TRBJ1-1): DSGVTQTPKHLITATGQRVTLRCSPRSGDLSVYWYQQSLDQGLQFLIQYYNGEERAKGNILERFSAQQFPDLHSELNLSSLELGDSALYFCASSVGPGGRTEAFFGQGTRLTVV.

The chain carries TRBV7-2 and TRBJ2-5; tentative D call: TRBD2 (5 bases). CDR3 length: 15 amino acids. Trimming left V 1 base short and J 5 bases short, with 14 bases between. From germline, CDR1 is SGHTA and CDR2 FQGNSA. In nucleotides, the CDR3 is TGTGCCAGCAGCTTAGGTGCTAGCTCCGCGGAGACCCAGTACTTC. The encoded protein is CASSLGASSAETQYF. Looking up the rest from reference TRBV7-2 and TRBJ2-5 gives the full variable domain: GAGVSQSPSNKVTEKGKDVELRCDPISGHTALYWYRQSLGQGLEFLIYFQGNSAPDKSGLPSDRFSAERTGGSVSTLTIQRTQQEDSAVYLCASSLGASSAETQYFGPGTRLLVL.

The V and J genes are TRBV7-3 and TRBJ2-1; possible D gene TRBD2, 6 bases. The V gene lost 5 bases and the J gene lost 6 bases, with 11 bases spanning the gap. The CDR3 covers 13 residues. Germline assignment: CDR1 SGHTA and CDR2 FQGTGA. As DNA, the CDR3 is TGTGCCAGCAGCCCCGGGGGTCTCAATGAGCAGTTCTTC. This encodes CASSPGGLNEQFF.

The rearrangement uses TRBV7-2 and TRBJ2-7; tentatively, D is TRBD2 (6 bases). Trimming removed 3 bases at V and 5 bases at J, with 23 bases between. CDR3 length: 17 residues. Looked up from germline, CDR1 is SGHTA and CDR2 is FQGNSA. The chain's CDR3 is CASSLGGQRLLHHEQYF. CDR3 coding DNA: TGTGCCAGCAGCTTGGGGGGTCAGAGACTGCTCCACCACGAGCAGTACTTC.

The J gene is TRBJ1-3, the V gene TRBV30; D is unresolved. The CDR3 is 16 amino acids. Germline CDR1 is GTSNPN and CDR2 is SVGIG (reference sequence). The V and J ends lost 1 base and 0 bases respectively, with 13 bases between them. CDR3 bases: TGTGCCTGGAGTGACTTGGGCCCTGGCTCTGGAAACACCATATATTTT. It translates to CAWSDLGPGSGNTIYF.

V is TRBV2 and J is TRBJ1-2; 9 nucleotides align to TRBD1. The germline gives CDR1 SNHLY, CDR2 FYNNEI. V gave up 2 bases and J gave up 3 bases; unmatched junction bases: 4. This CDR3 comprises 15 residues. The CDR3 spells CASSELWTGDYGYTF. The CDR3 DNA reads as TGTGCCAGCAGTGAATTATGGACAGGGGACTATGGCTACACCTTC.

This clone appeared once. CDR3 sequence reads: CASSALQGAKTGYTF. As DNA, the CDR3 is TGTGCCAGTAGTGCCCTACAGGGGGCGAAGACTGGCTACACCTTC. V is TRBV19 and J is TRBJ1-2; 9 nucleotides line up with TRBD1. Unmatched junction bases numbered 11, after V lost 5 bases and J lost 7 bases. The CDR3 sequence is 15 residues long. CDR1 is LNHDA, CDR2 SQIVND, per germline (reference sequence).

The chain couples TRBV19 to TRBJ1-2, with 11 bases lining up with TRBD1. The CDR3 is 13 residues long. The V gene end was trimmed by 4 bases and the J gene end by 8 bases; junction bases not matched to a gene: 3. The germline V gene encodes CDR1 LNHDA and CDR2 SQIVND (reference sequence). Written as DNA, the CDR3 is TGTGCCAGTAGTACGGACAGGGGGCACGGCTACACCTTC. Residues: CASSTDRGHGYTF.

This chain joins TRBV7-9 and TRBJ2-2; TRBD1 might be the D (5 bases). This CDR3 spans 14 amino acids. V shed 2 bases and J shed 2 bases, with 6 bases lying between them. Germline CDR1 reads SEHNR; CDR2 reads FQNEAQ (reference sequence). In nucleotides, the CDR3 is TGTGCCAGCAGCTTAAGGGGAAACACCGGGGAGCTGTTTTTT. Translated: CASSLRGNTGELFF.

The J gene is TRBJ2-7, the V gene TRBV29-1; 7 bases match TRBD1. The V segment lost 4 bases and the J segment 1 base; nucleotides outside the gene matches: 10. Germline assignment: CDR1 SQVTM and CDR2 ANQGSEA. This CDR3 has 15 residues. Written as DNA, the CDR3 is TGCAGCGTTGCCTCTCACAGGGGTGGGTCCTACGAGCAGTACTTC. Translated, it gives CSVASHRGGSYEQYF.

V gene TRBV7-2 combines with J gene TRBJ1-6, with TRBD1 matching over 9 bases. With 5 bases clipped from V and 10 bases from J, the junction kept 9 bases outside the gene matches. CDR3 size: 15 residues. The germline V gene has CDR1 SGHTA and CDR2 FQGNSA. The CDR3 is CASSPRQGVRSPLHF. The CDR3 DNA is TGTGCCAGCAGCCCCCGACAGGGGGTTCGGTCACCCCTCCACTTT.

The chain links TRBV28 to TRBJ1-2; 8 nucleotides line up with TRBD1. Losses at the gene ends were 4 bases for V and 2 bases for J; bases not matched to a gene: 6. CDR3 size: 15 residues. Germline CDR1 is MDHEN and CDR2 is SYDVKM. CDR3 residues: CASSSPGQVNYGYTF. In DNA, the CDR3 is TGTGCCAGCAGTTCCCCGGGACAGGTCAACTATGGCTACACCTTC.